This TCR beta chain was sequenced in a study of OX40 agonist ivuxolimab in advanced cancers. The germline V gene encodes CDR1 SGHVS and CDR2 FQNEAQ. The CDR3 loop spans 14 amino acids. This clone was counted once. Libraries were prepared by immunoSEQ multiplex PCR; TCRdb keeps only in-frame clonotypes and omits some of them. The sample has about 61,000 clones, about 86% seen once. This rearrangement joins TRBV7-8 to TRBJ2-5, with TRBD2 as a possible D gene (6 bases). The closer fit of TRBJ2-7 to the DNA end suggests the J call may be wrong. The sequence was collected from an adult with an advanced solid tumor such as melanoma, head and neck, liver or kidney cancer. Sequenced material: CD4+ or CD8+ T cells sorted from blood, taken in a trial of the OX40 agonist ivuxolimab. The DNA for the CDR3 is TGTGCCAGCAGCTTAGCGGGGGGACTCTACGAGCAGTACTTC. Translating gives CASSLAGGLYEQYF.